The next 32 T cell receptor beta chains were all read from a single sample in a study of shared clonotypes between healthy human individuals (TCRdb year 2020). Preparation of the library involved the immunoSEQ multiplex PCR assay. This immuneACCESS table, as held by TCRdb, lists in-frame sequences with V and J called but not all clones. Of the missing ones, under half trace to an unresolved V gene in checked studies; the others have no known cause. This sample gives about 2 million clones in total; roughly 94% of them show up just once. 0.1% to 0.15% of the sample belongs to the ten largest clones. Input material: naive CD4+ T cells sorted from blood. Per the publication, the cell subset or site label means: CD45RA+ positively selected. The receptor set was obtained from a man between 18 and 29 years old in good health.

This rearrangement joins TRBV28 to TRBJ1-5; TRBD1 matches 7 bases. The germline gives CDR1 MDHEN, CDR2 SYDVKM. The CDR3 length is 14 residues. Germline trimming cut 5 bases from V and 7 bases from J; bases unmatched to any gene: 8. CDR3 loop: CASSRAGGGQPQHF. The CDR3 DNA reads TGTGCCAGCAGTAGGGCAGGGGGTGGCCAGCCCCAGCATTTT.

V and J are TRBV6-5 and TRBJ2-5; D ambiguous. This CDR3 is built from 11 residues. CDR1 is MNHEY and CDR2 is SVGAGI in the germline V gene. Trimming left V 6 bases short and J 3 bases short, with 5 bases between. The CDR3: CASRLEETQYF. CDR3 nucleotides: TGTGCCAGCAGACTGGAAGAGACCCAGTACTTC.

J is TRBJ1-2 and V is TRBV7-9; D is unresolved. This CDR3 is built from 17 residues. In germline, CDR1 is SEHNR, CDR2 FQNEAQ (reference sequence). Trimming left V 1 base short and J 0 bases short, with 15 bases between. The CDR3 DNA reads as TGTGCCAGCAGCTTAGTATCACTTACAGCGACTAACTATGGCTACACCTTC. It encodes CASSLVSLTATNYGYTF.

This chain joins TRBV10-3 and TRBJ2-7; D call uncertain. Germline V lookup: CDR1 ENHRY, CDR2 SYGVKD. This CDR3 spans 15 amino acids. Between the trimmed V and J ends, which lost 0 bases and 0 bases, there was a span of 9 bases. The CDR3 nucleotides are TGTGCCATCAGTGAGTCGCCACAGAACTCCTACGAGCAGTACTTC. The encoded protein is CAISESPQNSYEQYF.

This clone was counted a single time. The chain joins TRBV18 to TRBJ1-5; tentatively, D is TRBD1 (5 bases). Germline V gene lookup returns CDR1 KGHSH and CDR2 LQKENI. Trimming took 2 bases from V and 8 from J, leaving 19 bases between them. The CDR3 length is 16 residues. For the CDR3, the DNA is TGTGCCAGCTCACCAATGGGACTCCCCGGGGGGGAGCCCCAGCATTTT. Protein product: CASSPMGLPGGEPQHF.

The chain joins TRBV7-8 to TRBJ2-7; 8 bases agree with TRBD1. CDR1 and CDR2 from the germline V gene are SGHVS and FQNEAQ. Trimming cost V 4 bases and J 0 bases; bases outside gene matches: 5. The length of the CDR3 is 15 residues. CDR3 in DNA: TGTGCCAGCAGCTGGAGGACAGGGAGCTCCTACGAGCAGTACTTC. Translated, it gives CASSWRTGSSYEQYF.

The CDR3 reads CASSFGSGGISYNEQFF. DNA for the CDR3: TGCGCCAGCAGCTTTGGTAGCGGGGGGATTTCCTACAATGAGCAGTTCTTC. This chain joins TRBV5-1 and TRBJ2-1; 10 bases map to TRBD2. This CDR3 region has 17 residues. Germline V gene sequence: CDR1 SGHRS, CDR2 YFSETQ. With 2 bases clipped from V and 1 base from J, the junction kept 6 bases outside the gene matches.

The chain is built from TRBV28 and TRBJ1-2; TRBD1 might be the D (5 bases). This CDR3 comprises 12 residues. Trimming took off 5 bases at V and 8 bases at J, with 12 bases between the two ends. Germline V gene lookup returns CDR1 MDHEN and CDR2 SYDVKM. The CDR3 sequence: CASSPTVWGYTF. DNA for the CDR3: TGTGCCAGCAGTCCGACAGTGTGGGGCTACACCTTC.

Comment on this clone: The sample contains more than one DNA sequence encoding this CDR3. The chain links TRBV11-3 to TRBJ2-5, with D hard to call. The CDR3 sequence is 13 residues long. Germline-derived CDR1 and CDR2 are SGHNT and YENEEA. The germline V and J ends were trimmed by 1 base and 2 bases, with 5 bases remaining between them. As DNA, the CDR3 is TGTGCCAGCAGCTTAGGTCTTCAAGAGACCCAGTACTTC. Protein sequence: CASSLGLQETQYF.

This chain links TRBV7-8 with TRBJ2-1; D is unclear. The germline V gene encodes CDR1 SGHVS and CDR2 FQNEAQ. The CDR3 consists of 11 residues. V lost 5 bases and J lost 7, with 6 bases in between. The CDR3 loop reads CASSPRNEQFF. The CDR3, as DNA: TGTGCCAGCAGCCCCAGAAATGAGCAGTTCTTC.

This chain uses TRBV10-3 with TRBJ2-7; 8 bases are a match to TRBD1. Trimming removed 10 bases from V and 1 base from J; junction bases left unmatched: 6. CDR1 and CDR2 from the germline V gene are ENHRY and SYGVKD. The CDR3 extends over 13 amino acids. The CDR3 DNA reads as TGTGCCACCGGACAGGGAGCATCCTACGAGCAGTACTTC. Residues: CATGQGASYEQYF.

V gene TRBV6-1 combines with J gene TRBJ2-5; D perhaps matches TRBD1 (6 bases). This CDR3 contains 13 residues. Trimming cost V 7 bases and J 7 bases, with 16 bases left between them. Germline V lookup: CDR1 MNHNS, CDR2 SASEGT. This CDR3 reads CASTVTGLATQYF. CDR3 bases: TGTGCCAGCACTGTAACAGGGTTGGCGACCCAGTACTTC.

The rearrangement links TRBV7-9 to TRBJ2-5; weak D call: TRBD2 (6 bases). This CDR3 region has 15 residues. The germline V and J ends were trimmed by 6 bases and 2 bases, with 16 bases remaining between them. Germline V gene lookup returns CDR1 SEHNR and CDR2 FQNEAQ (reference sequence). This chain's CDR3 is CASRLNTGLQETQYF. CDR3 DNA: TGTGCCAGCAGGCTCAATACGGGACTTCAAGAGACCCAGTACTTC.

The J gene is TRBJ2-1, the V gene TRBV12-5; possibly TRBD1 for D (7 bases). Trimming left V 1 base short and J 8 bases short, with 12 bases between. The CDR3 is 14 amino acids. CDR1 and CDR2 (germline): LGHNT, FRNRAP. CDR3: CASGLGQGGDEQFF. CDR3 DNA: TGTGCTAGTGGTTTGGGACAGGGAGGCGATGAGCAGTTCTTC.

The CDR3 here is CASNPTGIYQPQHF. CDR3 sequence (DNA): TGTGCCAGCAACCCGACAGGGATCTATCAGCCCCAGCATTTT. V gene TRBV28 combines with J gene TRBJ1-5; 7 positions match TRBD1. CDR3 length: 14 amino acids. J gave up 5 bases and V 7 bases, and 8 bases lay outside the gene matches. From germline, CDR1 is MDHEN and CDR2 SYDVKM.

V gene TRBV6-1 combines with J gene TRBJ1-1; 8 bases agree with TRBD1. The V and J ends lost 4 bases and 1 base, in that order; junction bases with no gene match: 5. Looked up from germline, CDR1 is MNHNS and CDR2 is SASEGT. This CDR3 has 15 residues. The DNA for the CDR3 is TGTGCCAGCAGTGTCGCCGGGACAGGGAACACTGAAGCTTTCTTT. Translation gives CASSVAGTGNTEAFF.

The CDR3 DNA is TGTGCCAGCAGCGTAGGGGACAGGGGTAAAGATACGCAGTATTTT. Encoded protein: CASSVGDRGKDTQYF. The chain carries TRBV7-9 and TRBJ2-3; 10 bases line up with TRBD1. Losses at the gene ends were 5 bases for V and 5 bases for J; bases not matched to a gene: 7. The CDR3 contains 15 residues. CDR1 and CDR2 from the germline V gene are SEHNR and FQNEAQ (reference sequence).

The V gene is TRBV7-2, the J gene TRBJ1-2, with D maybe TRBD1 (5 bases). From germline, CDR1 is SGHTA and CDR2 FQGNSA. The CDR3 covers 14 residues. Trimming removed 2 bases from V and 6 bases from J, with 13 bases in between. The CDR3 DNA reads as TGTGCCAGCAGCTTATGGGGCAGGGAGAATGGCTACACCTTC. Protein: CASSLWGRENGYTF.

The V gene is TRBV11-2, the J gene TRBJ2-7; 9 bases line up with TRBD2. Germline CDR1 SGHAT, CDR2 FQNNGV. The CDR3 length is 14 residues. V was pared by 5 bases and J by 2 bases, with 4 bases of the junction left unmatched. CDR3 sequence (DNA): TGTGCCAGCAGCAGATTAGCGGGAGCCTACGAGCAGTACTTC. It yields the protein CASSRLAGAYEQYF.

The chain is built from TRBV30 and TRBJ2-5, with 10 bases matching TRBD2. V was pared by 3 bases and J by 2 bases, with 6 bases of the junction left unmatched. The CDR3 consists of 15 residues. CDR1 and CDR2 (germline): GTSNPN, SVGIG (reference sequence). The CDR3 coding sequence is TGTGCCTGGAGCGAGGGACTAGCGATTCAAGAGACCCAGTACTTC. Its translation: CAWSEGLAIQETQYF.

The gene calls are TRBV28 and TRBJ2-1; 7 bases match TRBD1. The trim removed 5 bases at V and 0 bases at J, leaving 4 bases unmatched. In germline, CDR1 is MDHEN, CDR2 SYDVKM. This CDR3 has 15 residues. The CDR3 here is CASSVTGVSYNEQFF. Written as DNA, the CDR3 is TGTGCCAGCAGTGTCACAGGGGTCTCCTACAATGAGCAGTTCTTC.

The CDR3 protein is CAIRDSSTTYEQYF. The CDR3, as DNA: TGTGCCATCAGGGACAGTTCTACCACCTACGAGCAGTACTTC. The J gene is TRBJ2-7, the V gene TRBV10-3, with a tentative D call TRBD1 (6 bases). Germline CDR1 reads ENHRY; CDR2 reads SYGVKD. The CDR3 spans 14 residues. Trimming took off 6 bases at V and 2 bases at J, with 14 bases between the two ends.

The V gene is TRBV14, the J gene TRBJ1-1; 8 nucleotides align to TRBD1. The CDR3 has 14 residues. The V gene end was trimmed by 1 base and the J gene end by 8 bases; junction bases not matched to a gene: 6. The germline V gene encodes CDR1 SGHDN and CDR2 FVKESK. CDR3 amino acids: CASSQASGQEEAFF. The CDR3 region has the DNA TGTGCCAGCAGCCAAGCCTCGGGACAGGAAGAAGCTTTCTTT. Together with reference TRBV14 and TRBJ1-1, the CDR3 gives the full variable domain: EAGVTQFPSHSVIEKGQTVTLRCDPISGHDNLYWYRRVMGKEIKFLLHFVKESKQDESGMPNNRFLAERTGGTYSTLKVQPAELEDSGVYFCASSQASGQEEAFFGQGTRLTVV.

The chain carries TRBV23-1 and TRBJ2-7; D tentatively fits TRBD1 or TRBD2 (5 bases each). TRBV23-1 is flagged as an ORF with uncertain function. Trimming removed 5 bases from V and 7 bases from J, with 21 bases in between. CDR3 length: 15 amino acids. The CDR3 DNA is TGCGCCAGCAGTACAAAGATTAGAGGGGCGCGAGAGCAGTACTTC. Its translation: CASSTKIRGAREQYF.

V and J are TRBV14 and TRBJ1-1, with D tentatively TRBD1 (5 bases). The germline V gene has CDR1 SGHDN and CDR2 FVKESK. The CDR3 is 13 residues long. Trimming pared 1 base from V and 8 bases from J, leaving 11 bases between. CDR3 DNA sequence: TGTGCCAGCAGCCAAGGGGGGTGGGTGGAAGCTTTCTTT. It yields the protein CASSQGGWVEAFF.

The rearrangement joins TRBV29-1 to TRBJ2-3, with D hard to call. The germline V gene encodes CDR1 SQVTM and CDR2 ANQGSEA. V was pared by 1 base and J by 3 bases, with 8 bases between. The CDR3 sequence is 13 residues long. The CDR3 region is CSVEGLMTDTQYF. As DNA, the CDR3 is TGCAGCGTTGAAGGGCTGATGACAGATACGCAGTATTTT.

The chain has TRBV7-2 and TRBJ2-1, with D perhaps matching TRBD2 (6 bases). The CDR3 length is 15 residues. The V end was cut by 3 bases, the J end by 9 bases, with 18 bases between. The germline V gene encodes CDR1 SGHTA and CDR2 FQGNSA. CDR3 protein: CASSFPGLSLGEQFF. The CDR3 coding sequence is TGTGCCAGCAGCTTCCCCGGACTATCCTTAGGTGAGCAGTTCTTC.

The gene calls are TRBV7-2 and TRBJ2-7, with D possibly called TRBD1 or TRBD2 (5 bases each). Trimming left V 4 bases short and J 0 bases short, with 16 bases between. Germline loops: CDR1 SGHTA, CDR2 FQGNSA. This CDR3 region has 16 residues. The CDR3 spells CASSSTGRPLSYEQYF. The DNA for the CDR3 is TGTGCCAGCAGCTCAACGGGACGGCCCCTCTCCTACGAGCAGTACTTC.

This clone has just one count. One end of the junction is discordant with germline, which a read error may explain. The CDR3 coding sequence is TGTGCTAGCAGCCAAATGGGGGTTCAGCCCCAGCATTTT. This encodes CASSQMGVQPQHF. The chain combines TRBV7-7 with TRBJ1-5, with D perhaps matching TRBD1 (5 bases). The CDR3 contains 13 residues. Germline CDR1 is SSHAT and CDR2 is FNYEAQ (reference sequence). The variable domain in full, completed from reference TRBV7-7 and TRBJ1-5, reads GAGVSQSPRYKVTKRGQDVTLRCDPISSHATLYWYQQALGQGPEFLTYFNYEAQPDKSGLPSDRFSAERPEGSISTLTIQRTEQRDSAMYRCASSQMGVQPQHFGDGTRLSIL.

CDR3 bases: TGTGCCAGCAACCCTCTTGGGCTGGGAGAGGGCTACACCTTC. Translating gives CASNPLGLGEGYTF. This chain joins TRBV6-5 and TRBJ1-2, with D uncertain. Germline V gene lookup returns CDR1 MNHEY and CDR2 SVGAGI. V was pared by 7 bases and J by 8 bases, with 20 bases between. The CDR3 runs 14 residues.

V gene TRBV5-1 combines with J gene TRBJ2-4; TRBD1 agrees at 8 bases. V lost 4 bases, J lost 5 bases, and 5 bases stayed unmatched. CDR1 and CDR2 from the germline V gene are SGHRS and YFSETQ. This CDR3 is built from 14 residues. Here the CDR3 DNA reads TGCGCCAGCAGCGTAGGACAGGGTGAAAACATTCAGTACTTC. Translated, it gives CASSVGQGENIQYF.

This clone came up a few times. The CDR3 sequence: CASSPRGPSLQETQYF. The CDR3 DNA reads TGCGCCAGCTCCCCGAGGGGGCCTTCCTTACAAGAGACCCAGTACTTC. V usage is TRBV5-1 and J usage is TRBJ2-5, with 7 bases fitting TRBD1. The CDR3 runs to 16 residues. V lost 7 bases, J lost 2 bases, and 14 bases stayed unmatched. Germline CDR1 SGHRS, CDR2 YFSETQ. The full variable domain, rest sourced from reference TRBV5-1 and TRBJ2-5, is KAGVTQTPRYLIKTRGQQVTLSCSPISGHRSVSWYQQTPGQGLQFLFEYFSETQRNKGNFPGRFSGRQFSNSRSEMNVSTLELGDSALYLCASSPRGPSLQETQYFGPGTRLLVL.